This entry is about one T cell receptor (beta chain). This specimen comes from a study of shared clonotypes between healthy human individuals. The CDR3 length is 12 residues. The ends were cut back, 6 bases at V and 6 bases at J, with 11 bases in the middle. The germline gives CDR1 MDHEN, CDR2 SYDVKM. Here immunoSEQ multiplex PCR was the method, and the copy in TCRdb shows in-frame clones only, minus some. Of 2 million to 2.5 million clones listed, over 85% are singletons. This chain uses TRBV28 with TRBJ1-1; D might be TRBD1 (5 bases). Sequenced sample: naive CD4+ T cells from PBMCs. Subset described: CD45RA+ positively selected. The receptor was isolated from a man aged 18 to 30 in good health. Some clones in this sample may be carry-over from other donors' samples. The CDR3: CASRRGRSEAFF. In DNA, the CDR3 is TGTGCCAGCAGGAGGGGAAGGTCTGAAGCTTTCTTT.